Included here is one T cell receptor beta chain sequence, with context. Its matching antigen is unknown. The data derive from a study of shared clonotypes between healthy human individuals. Study-level results: What limited the represented genetic and exposure-history diversity was the small number of donors. Estimated richness values were generally larger in naive subsets than in memory subsets.

The CDR3 loop spans 18 amino acids. V was pared by 4 bases and J by 9 bases, with 18 bases of the junction left unmatched. CDR1 and CDR2 from the germline V gene are MGHRA and YSYEKL. Deep-level running was used for the assay. Sequencing used immunoSEQ multiplex PCR; TCRdb keeps in-frame clones, though not all of them. Among roughly 1,600,000 clones listed, approximately 98.5% were seen once. Sequenced material: naive CD4+ T cells sorted from blood. The sample's subset: CD45RA+ positively selected. This TCR derives from a man between 25 and 39 years old in good health. J is TRBJ2-1 and V is TRBV4-1, with TRBD2 identical over 10 bases. The CDR3 spells CASSPLFLAGAREAEQFF. In DNA, the CDR3 is TGCGCCAGCAGCCCACTCTTTCTAGCGGGGGCTCGGGAGGCTGAGCAGTTCTTC.